A selection of T cell receptor beta chains follows, all from one sample in a study of cytomegalovirus exposure and HLA in healthy donors. Repertoires were generated with immunoSEQ multiplex PCR, while TCRdb's copy carries only in-frame clones and drops some. The table shows tens of thousands of clones, with around nine tenths occurring only once. Sequencing used PBMCs. The source of these receptors is a man aged 18-30 years in good health and CMV-seronegative. Each CDR3 is given without its conserved first and last residue.

TRBV18 ASSPPRVSGNTIY
TRBV20-1 SASTAYEQY
TRBV9 ASSVDINQPQH
TRBV4-3 ASSQDKGGGQPQH
TRBV7-2 ASSSPLTSGSARGETQY
TRBV2 ASSGGSLSYEQY
TRBV6-5 ASKLAGVDTQY
TRBV11-2 ASSPNGQGPLRPYEQY
TRBV28 ASSLGTSMGEQF
TRBV7-8 ASSNRIPETQY
TRBV4-3 ASSSGTGLYEQY
TRBV28 ASTKRGQKYEQY
TRBV28 ASSEDMAGKLF
TRBV7-2 ASSLVGPSGNEQF
TRBV7-9 ASSELAGAGAEQF
TRBV14 ASSFYQGWGNTEAF
TRBV27 ASSSQAGTSDYEQY
TRBV2 ASVTDRGRTDTQY
TRBV21-1 ASSKDAGVKNIQY
TRBV4-3 ASSQDAGRRY
TRBV14 ASSPEVGYTGELF
TRBV19 ASSRWDTPYEQY
TRBV28 ASSLRTSGSYEQY
TRBV28 ASSFRAGWRVNEQF
TRBV19 ASSITLQGSYEQY
TRBV10-3 AISKDRADGYT
TRBV27 ASREPGTGGFGYT
TRBV5-1 ASRTGQGALDEQY
TRBV11-2 ASSLARSRDRAYNEQF
TRBV7-8 ASSRRGLAYNEQF
TRBV5-4 ASSPGQGRAEQY
TRBV27 ASRFNSGEQF
TRBV28 ASSFGGIEETQY
TRBV25-1 ASSEPGTGEYEQY
TRBV6-1 ASRDRGPGELF
TRBV28 ASSSRVLFYEQY
TRBV6-5 ASSATGPGELF
TRBV7-6 ASSPESGSQETQY
TRBV7-3 ASSLTWELAGFKSDEQF
TRBV5-4 ASSLGGVGSYNEQF
TRBV27 ASSLSPSGSYNEQF
TRBV5-1 ASSLQGQNTEAF
TRBV7-9 ASAGGGNTIY
TRBV27 ASKKGLAGGGETQY
TRBV7-2 ASSFHTDTQY
TRBV5-8 ASSSLLYRSGPSYEQY
TRBV11-2 ASSLTGGNQPQH
TRBV7-2 ASSLAEPNEQF
TRBV4-3 ASSQDLTSGRFYNEQF
TRBV28 ASTSINPTTSGRANEQF
TRBV7-2 ASSSGQINGELF